This T cell receptor (beta chain) was profiled in a study of memory CD4+ T cells and cytomegalovirus serostatus. Single viable CD3+CD4+CD8-CD45RO+ cells were sorted as the memory CD4+ T cells. Per the original methods: After removing out-of-frame reads, millions of distinct TCRbeta sequences remained. Clones were sequenced by immunoSEQ multiplex PCR, and TCRdb holds only the in-frame ones, with some missing. Clonal size and the V and J genes are those of that table, whereas D and trimming came from the DNA. The sample carries 45,000 to 65,000 clones, around four fifths recorded once. Notes on the study in general: CMV serostatus prediction reached median AUC 0.95, or 0.91 with US-trained model. CD4+ memory repertoires contained about 40% of the 164 reported CMV TCRbeta sequences.

A remark on this clone: Antigen: not known.

Source material: memory CD4+ T cells from blood. The TCR comes from an adult in good health and CMV-seropositive.

CDR3 loop: CASKDEGNLGEQYF. The CDR3 DNA is TGTGCCAGTAAGGATGAGGGGAATCTGGGCGAGCAGTACTTC. The V call is TRBV19, the J call TRBJ2-7; D is tentatively TRBD1 or TRBD2 (5 bases each). V was cut by 7 bases and J by 6 bases, with 19 bases left in between. The V gene's germline CDR1 is LNHDA and CDR2 SQIVND (reference sequence). This CDR3 is 14 amino acids long. Supplemented by reference TRBV19 and TRBJ2-7, the full variable domain reads DGGITQSPKYLFRKEGQNVTLSCEQNLNHDAMYWYRQDPGQGLRLIYYSQIVNDFQKGDIAEGYSVSREKKESFPLTVTSAQKNPTAFYLCASKDEGNLGEQYFGPGTRLTVT.